The rows below give T cell receptor beta chains drawn from one sample of a study of T cell responses to AZD1222 COVID-19 vaccine. Here immunoSEQ multiplex PCR was the method, and the copy in TCRdb shows in-frame clones only, minus some. Seen here are some 89,000 clones, more than 75% observed once, and the top ten hold approximately 3%. Sequencing used peripheral blood, obtained on day 0 of AZD1222 vaccination. These receptors were taken from an adult in good health. Each CDR3 is given with its conserved first and last residue. The D gene is left open where the match is weak. Size values are once, few and many counts, or a class for expanded clones, and some rows have none.

v_call	j_call	d_call	clone_size	cdr3_nt	cdr3_aa
TRBV3-1/TRBV3-2	TRBJ2-2	NA	NA	TGTGCCAGCGAAAGCACCGGGGAGCTGTTTTTT	CASESTGELFF
TRBV7-9	TRBJ2-5	TRBD2	NA	TGTGCCAGCAGCTCGCGGTACCGGGGTAGCGGGGGAAAAAACGGGACCCAGTACTTC	CASSSRYRGSGGKNGTQYF
TRBV7-3	TRBJ2-2	NA	NA	TGTGCCAGCAGCTCACAACCAGGGGCGAACACCGGGGAGCTGTTTTTT	CASSSQPGANTGELFF
TRBV6-5	TRBJ2-7	TRBD2	NA	TGTGCCAGCAGACCGGGAGGCTCCTACGAGCAGTACTTC	CASRPGGSYEQYF
TRBV6-5	TRBJ2-7	TRBD1	NA	TGTGCCAGCAGTTACGGGACAGGGACTGAGCAGTACTTC	CASSYGTGTEQYF
TRBV12-3/TRBV12-4	TRBJ1-1	NA	once	TGTGCCAGCAGTCCGCATAGGACTGAAGCTTTCTTT	CASSPHRTEAFF
TRBV5-1	TRBJ2-2	NA	NA	TGCGCCAGCAGCTGGGCCTTAGGGGTCACCGGGGAGCTGTTTTTT	CASSWALGVTGELFF
TRBV3-1/TRBV3-2	TRBJ2-6	TRBD1	NA	TGTGCCAGCAGACGACAGGGCTCTGGGGCCAACGTCCTGACTTTC	CASRRQGSGANVLTF
TRBV19	TRBJ1-1	TRBD1	NA	TGTGCCAGTAGTACACAACGACAGGGTAGTCAAAAAACTGAAGCTTTCTTT	CASSTQRQGSQKTEAFF
TRBV4-1	TRBJ1-4	TRBD1	NA	TGCGCCAGCAGCCAAGAGGGACAGGGTGGGGAAAAACTGTTTTTT	CASSQEGQGGEKLFF
TRBV28	TRBJ2-1	NA	NA	TGTGCCAGCAGTTTAATGGACGGACCGGTGCGGTTCTTC	CASSLMDGPVRFF
TRBV5-4	TRBJ2-3	NA	NA	TGTGCCAGCAGCTTGACAGATACGCAGTATTTT	CASSLTDTQYF
TRBV3-1/TRBV3-2	TRBJ2-2	NA	NA	TGTGCCAGCAGCCAGAGGGGGGGGTACACCGGGGAGCTGTTTTTT	CASSQRGGYTGELFF
TRBV6-1	TRBJ1-1	NA	NA	TGTGCCAGCAGTGAACACCCCCAAGGGACTGAAGCTTTCTTT	CASSEHPQGTEAFF
TRBV28	TRBJ1-2	TRBD1	NA	TGTGCCAGCAGTTTAGGGAACAGGGGGGAGGGCTATGGCTACACCTTC	CASSLGNRGEGYGYTF
TRBV4-1	TRBJ2-7	NA	few	TGCGCCAGCAGCCCAGGGCCTTCCTACGAGCAGTACTTC	CASSPGPSYEQYF
TRBV11-2	TRBJ1-4	NA	NA	TGTGCCAGCAGCCCCAGTCAGGGGAATGAAAAACTGTTTTTT	CASSPSQGNEKLFF